This TCR beta chain emerged from a study of shared clonotypes between healthy human individuals. The table came from immunoSEQ multiplex PCR; TCRdb's copy has only in-frame clones and leaves some out. There are around 2.1 million clones in the sample; approximately 94% occur only once, and roughly 1.7% lies in the top ten. Positively selected for CCR7, the CD45RO-negative cells used as naive CD8 cells excluded terminally differentiated effector memory CD45RA+ cells. V was pared by 4 bases and J by 4 bases, with 10 bases of the junction left unmatched. In germline, CDR1 is MGHRA, CDR2 YSYEKL. The CDR3 length is 15 residues.

V is TRBV4-1 and J is TRBJ2-7, with TRBD1 matching over 7 bases. Sample: naive CD8+ T cells from PBMCs. The receptor was derived from a man aged 18 to 30 in good health. Some clones in this sample may be carry-over from other donors' samples. Here the CDR3 reads CASSLGGGQSYEQYF. In DNA form, the CDR3 reads TGCGCCAGCAGCCTCGGTGGGGGACAGTCATACGAGCAGTACTTC.